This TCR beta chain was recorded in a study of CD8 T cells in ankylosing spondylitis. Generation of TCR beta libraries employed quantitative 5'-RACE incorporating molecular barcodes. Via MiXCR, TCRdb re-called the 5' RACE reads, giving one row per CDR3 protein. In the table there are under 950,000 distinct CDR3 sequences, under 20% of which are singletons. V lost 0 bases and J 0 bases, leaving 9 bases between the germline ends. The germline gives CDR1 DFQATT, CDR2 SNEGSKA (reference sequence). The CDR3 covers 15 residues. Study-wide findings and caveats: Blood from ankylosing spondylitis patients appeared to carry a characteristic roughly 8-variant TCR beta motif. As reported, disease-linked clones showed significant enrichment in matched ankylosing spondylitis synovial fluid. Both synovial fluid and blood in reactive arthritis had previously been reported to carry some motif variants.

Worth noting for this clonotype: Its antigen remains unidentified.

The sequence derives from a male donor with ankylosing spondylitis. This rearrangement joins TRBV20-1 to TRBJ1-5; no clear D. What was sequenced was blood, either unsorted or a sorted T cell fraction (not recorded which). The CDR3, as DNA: TGCAGTGCTAGAGATAGAGGAAATAGCAATCAGCCCCAGCATTTT. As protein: CSARDRGNSNQPQHF.